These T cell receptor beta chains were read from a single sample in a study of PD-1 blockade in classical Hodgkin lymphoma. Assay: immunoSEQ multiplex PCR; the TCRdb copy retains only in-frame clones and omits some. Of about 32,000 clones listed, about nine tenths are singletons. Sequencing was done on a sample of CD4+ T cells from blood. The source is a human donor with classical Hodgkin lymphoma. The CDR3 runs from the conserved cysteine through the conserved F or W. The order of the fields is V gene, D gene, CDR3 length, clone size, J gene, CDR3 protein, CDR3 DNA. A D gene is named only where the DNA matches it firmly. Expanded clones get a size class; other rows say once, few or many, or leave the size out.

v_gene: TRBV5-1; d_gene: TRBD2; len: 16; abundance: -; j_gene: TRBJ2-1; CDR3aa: CASSLAGTTAYNEQFF; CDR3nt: TGCGCCAGCAGCTTGGCCGGGACTACAGCCTACAATGAGCAGTTCTTC
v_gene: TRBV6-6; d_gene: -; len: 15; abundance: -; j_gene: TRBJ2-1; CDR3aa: CASSYSNRGESEQFF; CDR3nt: TGTGCCAGCAGTTACTCCAATAGGGGGGAAAGTGAGCAGTTCTTC
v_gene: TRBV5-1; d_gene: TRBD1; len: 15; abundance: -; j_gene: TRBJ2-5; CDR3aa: CASSPQGAAGETQYF; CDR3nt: TGCGCCAGCAGCCCGCAGGGGGCGGCCGGGGAGACCCAGTACTTC
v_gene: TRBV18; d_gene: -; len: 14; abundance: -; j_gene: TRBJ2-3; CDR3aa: CASSPKTGTDTQYF; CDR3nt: TGTGCCAGCTCACCAAAAACGGGAACAGATACGCAGTATTTT
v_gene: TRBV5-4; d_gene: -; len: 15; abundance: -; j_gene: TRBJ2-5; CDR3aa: CASSPRAGGEETQYF; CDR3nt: TGTGCCAGCAGCCCGCGCGCAGGGGGGGAAGAGACCCAGTACTTC
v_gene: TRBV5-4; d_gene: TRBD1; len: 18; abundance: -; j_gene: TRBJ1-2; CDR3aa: CASSSNRQGSGTNYGYTF; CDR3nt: TGTGCCAGCAGCTCGAACCGACAGGGGTCCGGGACTAACTATGGCTACACCTTC
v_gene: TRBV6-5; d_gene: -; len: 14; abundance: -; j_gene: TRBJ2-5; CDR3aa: CASSFGPTRETQYF; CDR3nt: TGTGCCAGCAGTTTCGGGCCGACCCGAGAGACCCAGTACTTC
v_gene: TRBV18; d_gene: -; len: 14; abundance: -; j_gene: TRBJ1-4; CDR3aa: CASFLTQSDEKLFF; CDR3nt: TGTGCCAGCTTCCTGACACAGAGCGATGAAAAACTGTTTTTT
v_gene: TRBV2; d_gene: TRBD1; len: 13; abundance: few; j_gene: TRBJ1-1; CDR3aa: CASRVDRGGEAFF; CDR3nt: TGTGCCAGCAGAGTCGACAGGGGAGGTGAAGCTTTCTTT
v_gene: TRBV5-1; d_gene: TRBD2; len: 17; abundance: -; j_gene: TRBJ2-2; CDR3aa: CASSFGTGGPMTGELFF; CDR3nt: TGCGCCAGCAGCTTCGGAACGGGGGGTCCCATGACCGGGGAGCTGTTTTTT
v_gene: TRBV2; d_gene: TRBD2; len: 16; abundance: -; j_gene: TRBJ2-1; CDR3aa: CASSPGGAGDHNEQFF; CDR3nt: TGTGCCAGCAGCCCGGGAGGGGCGGGAGATCACAATGAGCAGTTCTTC
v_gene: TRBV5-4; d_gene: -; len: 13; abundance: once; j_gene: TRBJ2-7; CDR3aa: CASSLRGSYEQYF; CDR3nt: TGTGCCAGCAGCCTTCGGGGGAGTTACGAGCAGTACTTC
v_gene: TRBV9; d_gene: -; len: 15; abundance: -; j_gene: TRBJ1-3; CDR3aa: CASSVSGTFGNTIYF; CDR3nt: TGTGCCAGCAGCGTATCGGGGACATTTGGAAACACCATATATTTT
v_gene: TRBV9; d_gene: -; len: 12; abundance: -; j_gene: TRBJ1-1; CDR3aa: CATAGGNTEAFF; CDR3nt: TGTGCCACCGCGGGGGGGAACACTGAAGCTTTCTTT
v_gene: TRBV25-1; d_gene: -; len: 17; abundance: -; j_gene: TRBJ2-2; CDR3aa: CASSGARPGQNTGELFF; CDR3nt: TGTGCCAGCAGTGGAGCCCGGCCGGGACAAAACACCGGGGAGCTGTTTTTT
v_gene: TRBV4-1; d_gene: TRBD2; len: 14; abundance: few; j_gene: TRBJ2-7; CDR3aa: CASSLRTSSYEQYF; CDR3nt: TGCGCCAGCAGCTTACGGACTAGCTCCTACGAGCAGTACTTC
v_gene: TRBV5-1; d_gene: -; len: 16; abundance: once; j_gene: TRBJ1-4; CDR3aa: CASSLHLGGRGEKLFF; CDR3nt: TGCGCCAGCAGCTTGCATCTTGGCGGCCGGGGTGAAAAACTGTTTTTT